Listed below are T cell receptor beta chains from one sample, sequenced in a study of T cells after yellow fever vaccination. TCRdb analysed the 5' RACE reads with MiXCR anew, one entry per CDR3 protein. This sample has over 65,000 distinct CDR3 sequences; roughly 13% occur once, and the top ten carry 20% to 25%. Source: CD8+ T cells not binding an NS4B(214-222) dextramer, sorted from PBMCs, taken less than 25 days after the first yellow fever vaccination. All receptors derive from a man aged 18-30 years who received the YFV17D yellow fever vaccine. The CDR3 runs from the conserved cysteine through the conserved F or W. A D gene is named only where the DNA matches it firmly. Only some rows state a clone size, as once, few, many or a class for expanded clones.

v_call	clone_size	j_call	d_call	cdr3_nt	cdr3_aa
TRBV14	few	TRBJ2-1	NA	TGTGCCAGCAGCCGGAGGGACGATGAGCAGTTCTTC	CASSRRDDEQFF
TRBV9	few	TRBJ1-1	NA	TGTGCCAGCAGCGTGTCACAGGGCACTGAAGCTTTCTTT	CASSVSQGTEAFF
TRBV4-1	NA	TRBJ2-7	NA	TGCGCCAGCAGCCAAGATGAGACAGGTACCTACGAGCAGTACTTC	CASSQDETGTYEQYF
TRBV7-3	NA	TRBJ2-3	NA	TGTGCCAGCAGCTTTATCGCTCGAACAGAGACAGATACGCAGTATTTT	CASSFIARTETDTQYF
TRBV29-1	NA	TRBJ2-7	TRBD1	TGCAGCGTTGAAGGACAGGGTGGGTACGAGCAGTCCTTC	CSVEGQGGYEQSF
TRBV4-1	NA	TRBJ2-1	NA	TGCGCCAGCGGCTCCCCCCTGGGGAGCTCCTACAATGAGCAGTTCTTC	CASGSPLGSSYNEQFF
TRBV4-2	NA	TRBJ1-2	NA	TGTGCCAGCAGCCAAGATAGCTCCCCGGGCTATGGCTACACCTTC	CASSQDSSPGYGYTF
TRBV5-5	NA	TRBJ2-5	NA	TGTGCCAGCAGCTCGGACAGCCAGAGGACCCAGTACTTC	CASSSDSQRTQYF
TRBV9	NA	TRBJ2-1	NA	TGTGCCAGCACAGGGGCGTTTCACAATGAGCAGTTCTTC	CASTGAFHNEQFF
TRBV7-7	NA	TRBJ2-1	TRBD2	TGTGCCAGCAGCCCCTTTCTAGCGGGGGATGACAATGAGCAGTTCTTC	CASSPFLAGDDNEQFF
TRBV10-3	NA	TRBJ2-7	TRBD1	TGTGCCATCAGTGAGTCTGGACAGGGGGTGCTCGAGCAGTACTTC	CAISESGQGVLEQYF
TRBV15	NA	TRBJ1-5	NA	TGTGCCACCAGCAGAGCATGGGAGGGCAATCAGCCCCAGCATTTT	CATSRAWEGNQPQHF
TRBV9	NA	TRBJ2-3	TRBD2	TGTGCCAGCAGCGCGGGAGGGCTAGGGGTTACAGATACGCAGTATTTT	CASSAGGLGVTDTQYF
TRBV5-5	NA	TRBJ2-7	NA	TGTGCCAGCAGTCCCTATGGCAGCTCCTACGAGCAGTACTTC	CASSPYGSSYEQYF
TRBV7-7	few	TRBJ2-2	NA	TGTGCTAGCAGCTTAGGGCCCACCGGGGAGCTGTTTTTT	CASSLGPTGELFF
TRBV7-6	NA	TRBJ2-2	TRBD2	TGTGCCAGCAGCCATAGACTAGCGGGGACTTACACCGGGGAGCTGTTTTTT	CASSHRLAGTYTGELFF
TRBV29-1	few	TRBJ1-2	NA	TGCAGCGTGGACAGTGGGAAATCTTATGGCTACACCTTC	CSVDSGKSYGYTF
TRBV20-1	few	TRBJ2-5	NA	TGCAGTGAGGAGGCTGGGGAGACCCAGTACTTC	CSEEAGETQYF
TRBV6-2/TRBV6-3	few	TRBJ2-3	TRBD2	TGTGCCAGCAGTTTCCCGGGACTAGACTTTCGCACAGATACGCAGTATTTT	CASSFPGLDFRTDTQYF
TRBV11-2	NA	TRBJ2-6	TRBD1	TGTGCCAGCATCCGACAGGGGTGGTCTGGGGCCAACGTCCTGACTTTC	CASIRQGWSGANVLTF